The 9 T cell receptor beta chains given below trace back to one sample, sequenced in a study of T-cell memory formation after mild COVID-19. TCRdb reprocessed the 5' RACE reads via MiXCR and lists one record per CDR3 protein. The table lists approximately 400,000 distinct CDR3 sequences, under 20% of them singletons. The sequenced sample was PBMCs or a T cell subset sorted from them (not recorded which). These receptors all stem from a man younger than 30 who had mild COVID-19 (a few samples of this study predate the infection). Cell type and time point are not known.

The chain is built from TRBV27 and TRBJ1-4; D unresolved. Deletions cut 4 bases from V and 8 bases from J, with 11 bases between. The CDR3 is 13 residues long. Per germline, CDR1 MNHEY and CDR2 SMNVEV (reference sequence). CDR3 nucleotide sequence: TGTGCCAGCAGTTGGGTCTTCGCCGAAAAACTGTTTTTT. Protein product: CASSWVFAEKLFF.

The chain links TRBV21-1 to TRBJ2-2; the table's TRBD1 call for D was not verified on the DNA. TRBV21-1 is noted as a pseudogene. The length of the CDR3 is 17 residues. In DNA form, the CDR3 reads TGTGCCAGCAGCAACTCCGCTGGGACAGGGAACACCGGGGAGCTGTTTTTT. Its protein is CASSNSAGTGNTGELFF.

This clonotype has more than one count but fewer than ten. V is TRBV29-1 and J is TRBJ2-2; a weak D match, TRBD2 (6 bases). CDR1 and CDR2 from the germline V gene are SQVTM and ANQGSEA. V shed 3 bases and J shed 6 bases, with 20 bases lying between them. The CDR3 is 16 amino acids. The CDR3 loop is CSVDGGSGTLAGELFF. The CDR3 bases are TGCAGCGTTGATGGGGGGAGCGGCACCCTTGCCGGGGAGCTGTTTTTT.

The chain combines TRBV5-1 with TRBJ2-3; no clear D gene. CDR3 length equals 14 residues. Germline V gene lookup returns CDR1 SGHRS and CDR2 YFSETQ. Trimming cost V 3 bases and J 5 bases, with 13 bases left between them. DNA for the CDR3: TGCGCCAGCAGCTCTACTGTCCAGGAAGATACGCAGTATTTT. It codes for CASSSTVQEDTQYF.

This clonotype was recorded a few times. The rearrangement joins TRBV7-2 to TRBJ1-1, with no clear D. Germline V gives CDR1 SGHTA, CDR2 FQGNSA. This CDR3 has 14 amino acids. V lost 0 bases and J 6 bases, leaving 11 bases between the germline ends. The CDR3 bases are TGTGCCAGCAGCTTAGCGGGCACGAGCGCTGAAGCTTTCTTT. It yields the protein CASSLAGTSAEAFF.

The CDR3 loop reads CASSFEGARGETQYF. The DNA for the CDR3 is TGCGCCAGCAGCTTCGAGGGGGCGCGAGGAGAGACCCAGTACTTC. The rearrangement links TRBV5-1 to TRBJ2-5; 7 bases align to TRBD1. CDR3 length equals 15 residues. V lost 2 bases and J lost 4; bases outside the gene matches: 8. Germline CDR1 and CDR2: SGHRS and YFSETQ.

The rearrangement links TRBV5-1 to TRBJ1-1; D is uncertain. Between the trimmed V and J ends, which lost 0 bases and 6 bases, there was a span of 9 bases. From germline, CDR1 is SGHRS and CDR2 YFSETQ. CDR3 length: 13 amino acids. This CDR3 is CASSLGLGAEAFF. CDR3 DNA sequence: TGCGCCAGCAGCTTGGGTCTGGGAGCTGAAGCTTTCTTT.

V usage is TRBV4-3 and J usage is TRBJ2-7; the D gene is possibly TRBD2 (5 bases). V was clipped by 2 bases and J by 0 bases, with 8 bases between them. This CDR3 has 14 amino acids. Germline lookup yields CDR1 LGHNA and CDR2 YSLEER. CDR3 sequence reads: CASSQYGDSYEQYF. The CDR3, as DNA: TGCGCCAGCAGCCAATACGGGGACTCCTACGAGCAGTACTTC.

The V and J genes are TRBV6-1 and TRBJ2-3; tentatively, D is TRBD1 (5 bases). The germline CDR1 and CDR2 sequences are MNHNS and SASEGT. The V and J ends lost 3 bases and 2 bases respectively, with 12 bases between them. CDR3 length equals 15 residues. CDR3 amino acids: CASSDPGGATDTQYF. For the CDR3, the DNA is TGTGCCAGCAGTGACCCCGGTGGGGCCACAGATACGCAGTATTTT.